This T cell receptor (beta chain) derives from a study of T cell responses to AZD1222 COVID-19 vaccine. Findings and limits, study-wide: Only a handful of AZD1222 recipients tested seropositive at baseline.

Remarks on this clone: Antigen: not known.

Germline CDR1 and CDR2: ENHRY and SYGVKD. Trimming took off 11 bases at V and 2 bases at J, with 15 bases between the two ends. This CDR3 has 13 residues. Measured with immunoSEQ multiplex PCR; TCRdb has only the in-frame clones, and not every one. The repertoire holds around 150,000 clones, with about 91% as singletons. This clonotype was sampled from an adult in good health. This chain uses TRBV10-3 with TRBJ1-2, with D possibly TRBD1 on 6 matching bases. The sample consisted of peripheral blood, taken on day 0 of AZD1222 vaccination. The CDR3 DNA is TGTGCCGTCGTGGACAGTGGGAACTATGGCTACACCTTC. This translates into CAVVDSGNYGYTF.